A selection of T cell receptor beta chains follows, all from one sample in a study of cytomegalovirus exposure and HLA in healthy donors. Produced via immunoSEQ multiplex PCR; TCRdb's table is partial and in-frame only. The sample holds about 80,000 clones; around 80% are singletons and the top ten take roughly 2.5%. Sequencing was done on a sample of PBMCs. All receptors derive from a man aged 25 to 40 in good health and CMV-seronegative. CDR3s include the opening cysteine and the closing phenylalanine or tryptophan. D genes are given only for firm matches. Clone size is shown for a subset of rows, as once, few, many or a class of expanded clone.

V,size,J,D,CDR3
TRBV6-1,-,TRBJ1-5,TRBD1,CASSLRQGNQPQHF
TRBV4-3,-,TRBJ2-3,-,CASSQDYLESDTQYF
TRBV4-3,-,TRBJ2-5,TRBD1,CASSLYRGRKTQYF
TRBV25-1,-,TRBJ2-7,TRBD1,CASSADRGSDEQYF
TRBV5-1,-,TRBJ1-1,TRBD1,CASSEQGLRTEAFF
TRBV19,large,TRBJ2-2,TRBD2,CASSTSGTNTGELFF
TRBV5-4,-,TRBJ2-3,-,CSSSGQHGATDTQYF
TRBV7-9,-,TRBJ2-1,TRBD2,CASSRGRGVYNEQFF
TRBV19,-,TRBJ1-5,-,CASSIMQRGNQPQHF
TRBV5-4,-,TRBJ2-7,TRBD1,CASRDRDRELLEQYF
TRBV29-1,-,TRBJ2-1,TRBD2,CSVLVPQVRGGNEQFF
TRBV7-3,once,TRBJ2-1,TRBD2,CASSAPRLAGGINEQFF
TRBV6-5,-,TRBJ1-2,TRBD1,CASGDRGALDGYTF
TRBV10-3,once,TRBJ1-1,TRBD1,CATRTGTGGEPFF
TRBV27,-,TRBJ2-7,TRBD1,CASKGTGGYEQYF
TRBV4-1,-,TRBJ1-4,-,CASSQVQTATNEKLFF
TRBV11-1,-,TRBJ2-4,TRBD2,CASSVGLVSRGTKNIQYF
TRBV5-6,-,TRBJ2-5,TRBD2,CASSLAGLAGGRETQYF
TRBV5-1,once,TRBJ1-2,-,CASRPDDGLVGGYTF
TRBV25-1,-,TRBJ1-6,-,CASTPKGGSSPLHF
TRBV29-1,-,TRBJ1-5,TRBD1,CSVRTGGQPQHF
TRBV2,-,TRBJ2-1,TRBD2,CASGTSGKNNEQFF
TRBV7-6,-,TRBJ2-1,TRBD1,CASSLAGTGSDEQFF
TRBV5-6,-,TRBJ2-3,-,CASSPGGQGQYF
TRBV19,-,TRBJ2-7,TRBD2,CASSTSGSIRSYEQYF
TRBV15,-,TRBJ2-1,TRBD2,CATSRTGTRYNEQFF